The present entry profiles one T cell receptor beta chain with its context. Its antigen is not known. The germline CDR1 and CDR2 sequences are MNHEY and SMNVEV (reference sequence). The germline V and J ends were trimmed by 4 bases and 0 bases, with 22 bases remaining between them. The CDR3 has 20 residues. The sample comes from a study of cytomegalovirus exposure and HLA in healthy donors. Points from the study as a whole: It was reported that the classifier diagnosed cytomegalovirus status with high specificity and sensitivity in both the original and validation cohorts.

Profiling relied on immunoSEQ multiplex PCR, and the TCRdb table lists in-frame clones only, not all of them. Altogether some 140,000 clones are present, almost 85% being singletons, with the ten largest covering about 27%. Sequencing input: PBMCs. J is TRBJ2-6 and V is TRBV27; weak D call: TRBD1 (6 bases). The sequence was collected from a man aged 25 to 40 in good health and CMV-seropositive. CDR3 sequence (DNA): TGTGCCAGCAGTTCCCTGACAGGATCAGGCCGATTCTCTGGGGCCAACGTCCTGACTTTC. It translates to CASSSLTGSGRFSGANVLTF. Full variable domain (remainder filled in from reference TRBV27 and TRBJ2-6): EAQVTQNPRYLITVTGKKLTVTCSQNMNHEYMSWYRQDPGLGLRQIYYSMNVEVTDKGDVPEGYKVSRKEKRNFPLILESPSPNQTSLYFCASSSLTGSGRFSGANVLTFGAGSRLTVL.